Presented here are 16 T cell receptor beta chains from one specimen sequenced in a study of blood T cell repertoires in COVID-19. Sequencing was performed with immunoSEQ multiplex PCR; in TCRdb, only in-frame clones are kept and a portion is missing. The data hold approximately 85,000 clones, with roughly 88% observed a single time. Sequencing was carried out using peripheral blood. These TCRs come from a woman between 50 and 59 years old in a cohort sampled during active COVID-19.

For the CDR3, the DNA is TGCAGCGTTGGTCCCTTCAGGGGAGGGAATGAGCAGTTCTTC. Protein sequence: CSVGPFRGGNEQFF. The rearrangement links TRBV29-1 to TRBJ2-1; TRBD2 is a possible D gene (7 bases). The V end was cut by 4 bases, the J end by 7 bases, with 17 bases between. The CDR3 runs to 14 residues. The germline V gene has CDR1 SQVTM and CDR2 ANQGSEA.

This clone has only one observation. This chain links TRBV3-1 (or the pseudogene TRBV3-2) with TRBJ2-1, with TRBD2 as a possible D gene (5 bases). Germline CDR1 and CDR2: LGHDT and YNNKEL (reference sequence). The CDR3 is made up of 14 amino acids. V lost 4 bases to trimming and J lost 5 bases, with 12 bases between them. The CDR3 nucleotides are TGTGCCAGCAGCCTCCCGTGGCGGGACAATGAGCAGTTCTTC. The encoded protein is CASSLPWRDNEQFF.

The chain combines TRBV21-1 with TRBJ2-1; the table's TRBD2 call for D was not verified on the DNA. TRBV21-1 corresponds to a pseudogene. CDR3 length equals 16 residues. The CDR3 here is CASSKPPAGVTDEQFF. CDR3 DNA: TGTGCCAGCAGCAAGCCCCCAGCGGGAGTAACTGATGAGCAGTTCTTC.

This CDR3 is CASSASTGVFIGTGELFF. DNA of the CDR3: TGTGCCAGCTCAGCGTCAACAGGGGTGTTTATAGGCACCGGGGAGCTGTTTTTT. The V gene is TRBV18, the J gene TRBJ2-2, with 7 positions matching TRBD1. The CDR3 covers 18 residues. Germline CDR1 KGHSH, CDR2 LQKENI. J gave up 4 bases and V 5 bases, and 16 bases lay outside the gene matches.

The CDR3 here is CASSGQNYGYTF. CDR3 nucleotide sequence: TGTGCCAGTTCGGGACAGAACTATGGCTACACCTTC. The V gene is TRBV28, the J gene TRBJ1-2, with 7 bases aligning to TRBD1. Germline CDR1 is MDHEN and CDR2 is SYDVKM. The CDR3 totals 12 residues. Losses at the gene ends were 9 bases for V and 2 bases for J; bases not matched to a gene: 3.

This clone occurred once. The gene calls are TRBV5-1 and TRBJ2-6, with 9 bases identical to TRBD1. Germline assignment: CDR1 SGHRS and CDR2 YFSETQ. Unmatched junction bases numbered 6, after V lost 4 bases and J lost 4 bases. The CDR3 totals 16 residues. Here the CDR3 reads CASSLLGQGGANVLTF. As DNA, the CDR3 is TGCGCCAGCAGCCTCCTCGGACAGGGGGGGGCCAACGTCCTGACTTTC. The full variable domain, in which reference TRBV5-1 and TRBJ2-6 provide the parts outside the CDR3, is KAGVTQTPRYLIKTRGQQVTLSCSPISGHRSVSWYQQTPGQGLQFLFEYFSETQRNKGNFPGRFSGRQFSNSRSEMNVSTLELGDSALYLCASSLLGQGGANVLTFGAGSRLTVL.

The chain joins TRBV2 to TRBJ1-3; possibly TRBD1 for D (6 bases). V shed 7 bases and J shed 2 bases, with 18 bases lying between them. Looked up from germline, CDR1 is SNHLY and CDR2 is FYNNEI. This CDR3 has 16 residues. In nucleotides, the CDR3 is TGTGCCAGCACCAAATCCACAGGGTTCACTGGAAACACCATATATTTT. Amino acid sequence: CASTKSTGFTGNTIYF.

This clone showed up just once. The V and J genes are TRBV18 and TRBJ2-1; 10 nucleotides match TRBD2. This CDR3 has 18 residues. Germline V gene data show CDR1 as KGHSH and CDR2 as LQKENI. V lost 1 base, J lost 7 bases, and 13 bases stayed unmatched. The CDR3 is CASSPQPAGGPAGNEQFF. CDR3 coding DNA: TGTGCCAGCTCACCACAGCCAGCGGGAGGGCCTGCGGGAAATGAGCAGTTCTTC.

This clone was seen only once. The chain couples TRBV7-2 to TRBJ2-7; TRBD2 matches 7 bases. The CDR3 extends over 14 amino acids. Germline V gene sequence: CDR1 SGHTA, CDR2 FQGNSA. Unmatched junction bases numbered 4, after V lost 5 bases and J lost 0 bases. CDR3 DNA sequence: TGTGCCAGCAGCCCTACTAGCGCCTCCTACGAGCAGTACTTC. Protein sequence: CASSPTSASYEQYF.

Only one count was recorded for this clone. The rearrangement joins TRBV28 to TRBJ1-2; TRBD1 matches at 9 bases. This CDR3 is 14 amino acids long. Germline CDR1 and CDR2: MDHEN and SYDVKM. Trimming removed 6 bases from V and 4 bases from J; junction bases left unmatched: 6. For the CDR3, the DNA is TGTGCCAGCAGAGACGGGACAGGGATCTATGGCTACACCTTC. This codes for CASRDGTGIYGYTF.

The chain joins TRBV10-1 to TRBJ2-2; 8 nucleotides line up with TRBD2. Germline V gene data show CDR1 as WNHNN and CDR2 as SYGVQD (reference sequence). This CDR3 contains 17 residues. V was clipped by 3 bases and J by 4 bases; unmatched bases: 10. The CDR3 loop is CASSDRREGPGTGELFF. Here the CDR3 DNA reads TGCGCCAGCAGTGATCGACGGGAGGGCCCGGGCACCGGGGAGCTGTTTTTT.

This clone occurred once. The chain employs TRBV5-1 and TRBJ2-1, with D possibly being TRBD2 (6 bases). CDR1 and CDR2 (germline): SGHRS, YFSETQ. The CDR3 loop spans 16 amino acids. V was pared by 1 base and J by 6 bases, with 17 bases between. The CDR3 loop is CASSLLADMGSNEQFF. CDR3 DNA: TGCGCCAGCAGCTTGTTAGCGGACATGGGCAGCAATGAGCAGTTCTTC.

The V gene is TRBV28, the J gene TRBJ2-7; perhaps TRBD1 as D (5 bases). Germline V CDR1 and CDR2: MDHEN, SYDVKM. This CDR3 is built from 15 residues. The ends were cut back, 5 bases at V and 0 bases at J, with 14 bases in the middle. CDR3 protein: CASSPPRVFSYEQYF. The CDR3 nucleotides read TGTGCCAGCAGTCCGCCCAGGGTTTTCTCCTACGAGCAGTACTTC.

This rearrangement joins TRBV7-7 to TRBJ2-1; 15 positions agree with TRBD2. From germline, CDR1 is SSHAT and CDR2 FNYEAQ (reference sequence). The V gene end was trimmed by 5 bases and the J gene end by 10 bases; junction bases not matched to a gene: 6. The CDR3 loop spans 15 amino acids. This CDR3 is CASSPGLAGGEEQFF. The CDR3 DNA reads TGTGCCAGCAGCCCGGGACTAGCGGGAGGAGAGGAGCAGTTCTTC.

The chain combines TRBV6-5 with TRBJ2-3; TRBD1 is a possible D gene (6 bases). V was pared by 5 bases and J by 5 bases, with 14 bases between. This CDR3 region has 14 residues. The germline V gene has CDR1 MNHEY and CDR2 SVGAGI. The CDR3 region is CASSQRQALDTQYF. CDR3 sequence (DNA): TGTGCCAGCAGTCAAAGACAGGCCCTAGATACGCAGTATTTT.

The chain combines TRBV5-6 with TRBJ2-1, with TRBD2 matching 11 bases. The V and J ends lost 4 bases and 8 bases, in that order; junction bases with no gene match: 8. The CDR3 spans 15 residues. Germline V lookup: CDR1 SGHDT, CDR2 YYEEEE. The DNA of the CDR3 is TGTGCCAGCAGCCAACTAGCGGGAGTTGTCTATGAGCAGTTCTTC. This gives the protein CASSQLAGVVYEQFF. The full variable domain, completed using reference TRBV5-6 and TRBJ2-1, is DAGVTQSPTHLIKTRGQQVTLRCSPKSGHDTVSWYQQALGQGPQFIFQYYEEEERQRGNFPDRFSGHQFPNYSSELNVNALLLGDSALYLCASSQLAGVVYEQFFGPGTRLTVL.